Following are 10 T cell receptor beta chains from one sample sequenced in a study of blood T cells in healthy people across ages. Primers used in a second PCR of about 7 to 12 cycles were a sample-barcoded 5' primer and a J-beta primer mix. Each CDR3 protein is one row after TCRdb ran MiXCR on the 5' RACE reads. The table lists hundreds of thousands of distinct CDR3 sequences, about 56% of them singletons, with about 26% in the top ten. The material sequenced was blood. These receptors came from a middle-aged man in good health.

V gene TRBV27 combines with J gene TRBJ1-6; D not certain. The CDR3 consists of 15 residues. Germline V gene data show CDR1 as MNHEY and CDR2 as SMNVEV (reference sequence). Between the trimmed V and J ends, which lost 3 bases and 10 bases, there was a span of 16 bases. As DNA, the CDR3 is TGTGCCAGCAGTTTGGGCGGGCCTCGGTCCTCACCCCTCCACTTT. As protein: CASSLGGPRSSPLHF.

V and J are TRBV27 and TRBJ2-7; D is perhaps TRBD1 or TRBD2 (6 bases each). V was pared by 5 bases and J by 7 bases, with 18 bases between. This CDR3 contains 14 residues. Germline V gene lookup returns CDR1 MNHEY and CDR2 SMNVEV (reference sequence). CDR3 DNA sequence: TGTGCCAGCAGTGTCGCCGGGGGCGAAGGGGAGCAGTACTTC. Translation gives CASSVAGGEGEQYF.

The rearrangement uses TRBV7-3 and TRBJ2-3, with 7 positions matching TRBD2. Germline CDR1 SGHTA, CDR2 FQGTGA. The CDR3 loop spans 15 amino acids. Losses at the gene ends were 1 base for V and 2 bases for J; bases not matched to a gene: 3. CDR3 coding DNA: TGTGCCAGCAGCTTAATAGGGAGGGACACAGATACGCAGTATTTT. This gives the protein CASSLIGRDTDTQYF.

In this sample, this clonotype turned up a few times. The chain couples TRBV14 to TRBJ2-7; D remains ambiguous. With the DNA end fitting TRBJ2-5 better, the J assignment may be wrong. CDR3 length: 14 amino acids. Looked up from germline, CDR1 is SGHDN and CDR2 is FVKESK. The CDR3 region is CASSQKGFPETQYF. The CDR3 region has the DNA TGTGCCAGCAGCCAGAAGGGATTCCCAGAGACCCAGTACTTC.

This clonotype was counted only a few times. The rearrangement uses TRBV29-1 and TRBJ2-5, with 9 bases matching TRBD1. Germline trimming cut 1 base from V and 6 bases from J; bases unmatched to any gene: 3. This CDR3 is built from 13 residues. In germline, CDR1 is SQVTM, CDR2 ANQGSEA. The CDR3: CSVEGTGAKTQYF. The CDR3 DNA reads TGCAGCGTTGAAGGGACAGGGGCGAAGACCCAGTACTTC. The entire variable domain, with the rest obtained from reference TRBV29-1 and TRBJ2-5, is as follows: SAVISQKPSRDICQRGTSLTIQCQVDSQVTMMFWYRQQPGQSLTLIATANQGSEATYESGFVIDKFPISRPNLTFSTLTVSNMSPEDSSIYLCSVEGTGAKTQYFGPGTRLLVL.

This chain uses TRBV7-2 with TRBJ2-7; TRBD1 aligns across 7 bases. The CDR3 covers 16 residues. The J segment lost 3 bases and the V segment lost 5 bases, leaving 13 bases of the junction unmatched. Germline CDR1 is SGHTA and CDR2 is FQGNSA. The CDR3 region is CASSASGTETLYEQYF. The CDR3 DNA is TGTGCCAGCAGCGCCTCCGGGACAGAAACCCTCTACGAGCAGTACTTC.

The chain recombines TRBV20-1 with TRBJ1-4; TRBD1 agrees at 9 bases. The CDR3 contains 14 residues. V was pared by 0 bases and J by 7 bases, with 3 bases of the junction left unmatched. The germline V gene has CDR1 DFQATT and CDR2 SNEGSKA (reference sequence). The CDR3, as DNA: TGCAGTGCTAGAGAGGGACAGGGCCGTGAAAAACTGTTTTTT. This translates into CSAREGQGREKLFF.

The chain links TRBV6-5 to TRBJ2-5; 7 nucleotides agree with TRBD1. The length of the CDR3 is 15 residues. V lost 0 bases and J lost 2; bases outside the gene matches: 3. Germline V gene data show CDR1 as MNHEY and CDR2 as SVGAGI. As DNA, the CDR3 is TGTGCCAGCAGTTACTCCGGGACAGTTCAAGAGACCCAGTACTTC. This encodes CASSYSGTVQETQYF.

The chain is built from TRBV12-3 or TRBV12-4 and TRBJ1-5; no clear D. The CDR3 covers 15 residues. The ends were cut back, 3 bases at V and 6 bases at J, with 15 bases in the middle. DNA for the CDR3: TGTGCCAGCAGTTTTAGTACCGGGGAAGGTCAGCCCCAGCATTTT. Its translation is CASSFSTGEGQPQHF.

The chain carries TRBV14 and TRBJ2-5; 10 bases map to TRBD1. Judging by the DNA end, TRBJ2-7 fits better; the J call may be wrong. The germline CDR1 and CDR2 sequences are SGHDN and FVKESK. The CDR3 length is 15 residues. The CDR3 bases are TGTGCCAGCAGCCAAGAGGGACAGGGGTGGGGCGAGCAGTACTTC. It translates to CASSQEGQGWGEQYF.